This TCR beta chain was identified in a study of T cell repertoires in aging, cancer and after chemotherapy. Study details: Donors were grouped into six age bands spanning 30 or younger through 70 or older. The full dataset contained about 10 million TCR reads. Chronic lymphocytic leukemia patients on fludarabine- or bendamustine-based regimens gave paired samples before and after chemotherapy. Findings of the study overall: Across the chemotherapy interval, each cancer cohort showed higher median generation probability, suggesting thymic rebound.

Peripheral blood genomic DNA, not sorted cells or RNA, was the template. A mixed TRB-A/B primer pool amplified rearranged TRB by multiplex touch-down PCR. TCRdb used MiXCR to reprocess the multiplex PCR reads, holding one entry per CDR3 protein. Among roughly 4,700 distinct CDR3 sequences listed, 21% were seen once. As concerns this clonotype: What it recognizes is unknown.

The sequenced sample consisted of blood. This clonotype was obtained from a human donor with a blood cancer.

The CDR3 coding sequence is TGCAGTGCTAGAGCGTTGGACAGGAGCTCCTACGAGCAGTACTTC. This codes for CSARALDRSSYEQYF. V and J are TRBV20-1 and TRBJ2-7, with 7 bases fitting TRBD1. Trimming removed 1 base from V and 0 bases from J; junction bases left unmatched: 6. Per germline, CDR1 DFQATT and CDR2 SNEGSKA (reference sequence). The CDR3 has 15 amino acids.